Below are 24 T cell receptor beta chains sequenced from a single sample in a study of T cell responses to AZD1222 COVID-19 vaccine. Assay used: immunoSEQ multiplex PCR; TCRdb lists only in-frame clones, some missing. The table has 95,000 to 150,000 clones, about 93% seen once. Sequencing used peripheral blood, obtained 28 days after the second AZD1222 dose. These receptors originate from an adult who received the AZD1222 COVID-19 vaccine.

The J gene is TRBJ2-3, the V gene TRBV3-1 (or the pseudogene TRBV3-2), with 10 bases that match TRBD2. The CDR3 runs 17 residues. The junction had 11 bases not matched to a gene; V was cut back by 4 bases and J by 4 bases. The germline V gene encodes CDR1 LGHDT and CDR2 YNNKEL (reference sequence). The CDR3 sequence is CASSLKISSGRPDTQYF. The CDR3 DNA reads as TGTGCCAGCAGCCTCAAGATCTCTAGCGGGAGACCAGATACGCAGTATTTT.

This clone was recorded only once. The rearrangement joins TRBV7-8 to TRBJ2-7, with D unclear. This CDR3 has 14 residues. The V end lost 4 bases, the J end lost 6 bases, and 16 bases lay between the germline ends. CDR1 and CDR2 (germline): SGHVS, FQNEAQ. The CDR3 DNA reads TGTGCCAGCAGCTCCGAACCATCAGCCTCCGAGCAGTACTTC. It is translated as CASSSEPSASEQYF.

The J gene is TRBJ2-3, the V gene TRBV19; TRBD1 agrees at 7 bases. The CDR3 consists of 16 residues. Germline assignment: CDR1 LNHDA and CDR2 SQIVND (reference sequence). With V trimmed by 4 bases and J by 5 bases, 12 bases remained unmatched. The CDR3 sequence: CASSTDTGVGGDTQYF. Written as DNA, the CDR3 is TGTGCCAGTAGTACGGATACAGGGGTTGGGGGAGATACGCAGTATTTT.

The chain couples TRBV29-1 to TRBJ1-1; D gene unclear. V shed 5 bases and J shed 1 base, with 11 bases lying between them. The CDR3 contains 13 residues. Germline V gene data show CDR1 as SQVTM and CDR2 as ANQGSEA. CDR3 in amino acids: CSVRNTRNTEAFF. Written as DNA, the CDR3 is TGCAGCGTTAGGAACACCAGGAACACTGAAGCTTTCTTT.

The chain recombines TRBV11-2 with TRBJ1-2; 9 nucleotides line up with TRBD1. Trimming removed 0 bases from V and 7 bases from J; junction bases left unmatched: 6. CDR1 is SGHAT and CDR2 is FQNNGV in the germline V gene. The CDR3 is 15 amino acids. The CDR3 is CASSLDRDRVGGYTF. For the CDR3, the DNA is TGTGCCAGCAGCTTAGACCGGGACAGGGTTGGTGGCTACACCTTC.

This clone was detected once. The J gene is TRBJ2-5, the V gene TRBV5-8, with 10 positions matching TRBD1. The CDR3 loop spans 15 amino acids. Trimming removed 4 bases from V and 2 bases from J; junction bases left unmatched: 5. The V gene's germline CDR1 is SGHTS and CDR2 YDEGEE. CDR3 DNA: TGTGCCAGCAGCAGCGGGACAGGGGTTCAAGAGACCCAGTACTTC. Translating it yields CASSSGTGVQETQYF. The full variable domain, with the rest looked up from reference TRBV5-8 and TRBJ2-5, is EAGVTQSPTHLIKTRGQQATLRCSPISGHTSVYWYQQALGLGLQFLLWYDEGEERNRGNFPPRFSGRQFPNYSSELNVNALELEDSALYLCASSSGTGVQETQYFGPGTRLLVL.

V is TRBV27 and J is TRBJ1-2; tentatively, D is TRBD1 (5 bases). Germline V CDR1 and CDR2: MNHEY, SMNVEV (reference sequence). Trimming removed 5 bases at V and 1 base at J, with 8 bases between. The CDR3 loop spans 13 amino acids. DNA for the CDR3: TGTGCCAGCAGTCTTGGGGGTAACTATGGCTACACCTTC. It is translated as CASSLGGNYGYTF.

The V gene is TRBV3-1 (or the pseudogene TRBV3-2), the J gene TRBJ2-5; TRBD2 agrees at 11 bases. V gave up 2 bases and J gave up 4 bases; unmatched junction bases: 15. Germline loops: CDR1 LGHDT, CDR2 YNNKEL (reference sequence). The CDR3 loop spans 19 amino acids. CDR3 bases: TGTGCCAGCAGCCAAAACCTACTAGCGGGGGATATATTGGGAGAGACCCAGTACTTC. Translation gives CASSQNLLAGDILGETQYF.

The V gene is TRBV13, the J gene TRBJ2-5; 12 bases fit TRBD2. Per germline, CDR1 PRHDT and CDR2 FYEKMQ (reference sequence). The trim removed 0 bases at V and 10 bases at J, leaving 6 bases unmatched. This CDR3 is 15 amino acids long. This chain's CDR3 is CASSLGLAGGINQYF. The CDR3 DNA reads TGTGCCAGCAGCTTAGGACTAGCGGGGGGAATCAACCAGTACTTC. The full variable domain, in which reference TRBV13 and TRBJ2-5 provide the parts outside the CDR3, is AAGVIQSPRHLIKEKRETATLKCYPIPRHDTVYWYQQGPGQDPQFLISFYEKMQSDKGSIPDRFSAQQFSDYHSELNMSSLELGDSALYFCASSLGLAGGINQYFGPGTRLLVL.

CDR3 sequence reads: CASSEQGGEKLFF. CDR3 nucleotides: TGTGCCAGCAGTGAGCAGGGGGGTGAAAAACTGTTTTTT. The V and J genes are TRBV6-4 and TRBJ1-4; 7 bases fit TRBD1. With 3 bases clipped from V and 7 bases from J, the junction kept 2 bases outside the gene matches. Germline assignment: CDR1 MRHNA and CDR2 SNTAGT. There are 13 residues in the CDR3.

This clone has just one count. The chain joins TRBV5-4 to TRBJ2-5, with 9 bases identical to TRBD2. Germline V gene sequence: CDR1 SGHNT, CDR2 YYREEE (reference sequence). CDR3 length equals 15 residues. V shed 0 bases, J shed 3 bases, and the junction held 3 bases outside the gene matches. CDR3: CASSLAASGEETQYF. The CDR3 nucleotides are TGTGCCAGCAGCTTGGCGGCTAGCGGGGAAGAGACCCAGTACTTC.

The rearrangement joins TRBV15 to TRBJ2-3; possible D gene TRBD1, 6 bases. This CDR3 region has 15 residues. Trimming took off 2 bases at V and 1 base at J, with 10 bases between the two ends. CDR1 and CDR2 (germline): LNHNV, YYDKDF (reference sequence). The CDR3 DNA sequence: TGTGCCACCAGCAGAAGGACAGCGCGCACAGATACGCAGTATTTT. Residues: CATSRRTARTDTQYF.

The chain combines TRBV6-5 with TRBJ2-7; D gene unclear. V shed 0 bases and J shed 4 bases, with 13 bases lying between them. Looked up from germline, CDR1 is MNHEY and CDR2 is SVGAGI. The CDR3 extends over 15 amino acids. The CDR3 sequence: CASSYSGSSRYEQYF. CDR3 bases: TGTGCCAGCAGTTACTCTGGCTCGAGTAGGTACGAGCAGTACTTC.

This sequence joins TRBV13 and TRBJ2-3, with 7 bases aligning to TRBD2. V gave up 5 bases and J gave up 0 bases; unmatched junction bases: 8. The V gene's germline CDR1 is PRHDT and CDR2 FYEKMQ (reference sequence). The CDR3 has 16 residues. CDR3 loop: CASSPRLANSTDTQYF. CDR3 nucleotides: TGTGCCAGCAGCCCGCGACTAGCCAACAGCACAGATACGCAGTATTTT.

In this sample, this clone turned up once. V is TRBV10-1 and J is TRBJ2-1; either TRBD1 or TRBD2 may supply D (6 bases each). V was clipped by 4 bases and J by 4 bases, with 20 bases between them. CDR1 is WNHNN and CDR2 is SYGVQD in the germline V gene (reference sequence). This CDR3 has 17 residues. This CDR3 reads CASSAFDGGSLYNEQFF. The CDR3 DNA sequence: TGCGCCAGCAGTGCTTTTGACGGGGGCTCTTTGTACAATGAGCAGTTCTTC.

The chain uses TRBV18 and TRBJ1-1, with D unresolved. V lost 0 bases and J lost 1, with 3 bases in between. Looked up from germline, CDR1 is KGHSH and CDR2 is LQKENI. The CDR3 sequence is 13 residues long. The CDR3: CASSPPWNTEAFF. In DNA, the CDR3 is TGTGCCAGCTCACCACCGTGGAACACTGAAGCTTTCTTT.

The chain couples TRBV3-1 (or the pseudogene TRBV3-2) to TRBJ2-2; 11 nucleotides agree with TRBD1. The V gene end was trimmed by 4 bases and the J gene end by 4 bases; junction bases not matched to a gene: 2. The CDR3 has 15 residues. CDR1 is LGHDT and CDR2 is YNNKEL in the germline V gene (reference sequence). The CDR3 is CASSPGTGGTGELFF. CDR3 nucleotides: TGTGCCAGCAGCCCCGGGACAGGGGGCACCGGGGAGCTGTTTTTT.

In DNA, the CDR3 is TGTGCCAGTAGTATAGATTGGGAGCGGGGGAGCCAGTACTTC. This translates into CASSIDWERGSQYF. This rearrangement joins TRBV19 to TRBJ2-5; 8 bases match TRBD2. The CDR3 sequence is 14 residues long. Germline-derived CDR1 and CDR2 are LNHDA and SQIVND (reference sequence). J lost 10 bases, V lost 0 bases, and 7 bases had no gene match.

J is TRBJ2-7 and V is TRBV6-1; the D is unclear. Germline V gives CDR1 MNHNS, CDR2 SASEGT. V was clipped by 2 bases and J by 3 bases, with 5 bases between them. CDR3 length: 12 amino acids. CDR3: CASSEWLYEQYF. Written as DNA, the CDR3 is TGTGCCAGCAGTGAATGGCTCTACGAGCAGTACTTC.

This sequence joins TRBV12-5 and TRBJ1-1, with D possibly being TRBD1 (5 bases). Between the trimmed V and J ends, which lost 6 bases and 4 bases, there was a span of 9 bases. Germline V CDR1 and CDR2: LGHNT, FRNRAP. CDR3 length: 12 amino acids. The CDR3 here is CASGNRITEAFF. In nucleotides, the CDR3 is TGTGCTAGTGGCAACAGGATCACTGAAGCTTTCTTT.

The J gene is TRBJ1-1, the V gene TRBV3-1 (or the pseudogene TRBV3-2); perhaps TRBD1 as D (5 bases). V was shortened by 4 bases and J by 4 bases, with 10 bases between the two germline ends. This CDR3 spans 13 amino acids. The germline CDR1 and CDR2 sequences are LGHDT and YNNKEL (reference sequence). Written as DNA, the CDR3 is TGTGCCAGCAGCCCGTGGGGGGGCACTGAAGCTTTCTTT. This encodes CASSPWGGTEAFF.

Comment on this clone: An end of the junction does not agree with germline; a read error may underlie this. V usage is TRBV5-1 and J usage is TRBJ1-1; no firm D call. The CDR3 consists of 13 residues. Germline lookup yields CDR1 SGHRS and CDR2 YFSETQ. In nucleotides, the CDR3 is TGCGCCACCAGCCTCGGGGTGGCTGCTGAAGCTTTCTTT. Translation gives CATSLGVAAEAFF. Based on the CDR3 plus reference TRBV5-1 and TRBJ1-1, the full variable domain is KAGVTQTPRYLIKTRGQQVTLSCSPISGHRSVSWYQQTPGQGLQFLFEYFSETQRNKGNFPGRFSGRQFSNSRSEMNVSTLELGDSALYLCATSLGVAAEAFFGQGTRLTVV.

The CDR3: CASSVPKRHYEQYF. The CDR3 coding sequence is TGTGCCAGCAGCGTGCCAAAGCGGCACTACGAGCAGTACTTC. The V and J genes are TRBV21-1 and TRBJ2-7; the table's D gene call, TRBD2, was not cross checked with the DNA. TRBV21-1 is recorded as a pseudogene. The CDR3 sequence is 14 residues long.

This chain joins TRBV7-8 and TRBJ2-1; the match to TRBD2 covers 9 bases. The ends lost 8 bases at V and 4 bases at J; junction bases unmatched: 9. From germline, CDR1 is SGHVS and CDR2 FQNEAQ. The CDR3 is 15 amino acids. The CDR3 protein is CASAQRGALYNEQFF. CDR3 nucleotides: TGTGCCAGCGCACAGCGGGGGGCTTTGTACAATGAGCAGTTCTTC.